What follows are 26 T cell receptor beta chains derived from one specimen sequenced in a study of radiotherapy plus CTLA-4 blockade in lung cancer. TCRdb's copy holds only in-frame clones and misses some; the assay was immunoSEQ multiplex PCR. The repertoire has 53,000 or so clones, around 69% of them found once; the top ten carry roughly 11%. Material: peripheral blood, obtained from a patient treated with radiotherapy plus ipilimumab. The receptors were sampled from a human donor with non-small cell lung cancer who had stable disease on radiotherapy plus ipilimumab.

The sample holds a few counts of this clone. The chain recombines TRBV7-8 with TRBJ1-6; 8 nucleotides match TRBD1. The CDR3 runs to 15 residues. Trimming at V came to 4 bases and at J to 6 bases, leaving 5 bases not matched to a gene. From germline, CDR1 is SGHVS and CDR2 FQNEAQ. CDR3: CASSSDRGRNSPLHF. The CDR3 bases are TGTGCCAGCAGCTCCGACAGGGGCCGTAATTCACCCCTCCACTTT. Drawing the rest from reference TRBV7-8 and TRBJ1-6, the complete variable domain is GAGVSQSPRYKVAKRGQDVALRCDPISGHVSLFWYQQALGQGPEFLTYFQNEAQLDKSGLPSDRFFAERPEGSVSTLKIQRTQQEDSAVYLCASSSDRGRNSPLHFGNGTRLTVT.

The chain has TRBV6-1 and TRBJ2-7, with D possibly matching TRBD2 (6 bases). The V end lost 3 bases, the J end lost 3 bases, and 9 bases lay between the germline ends. Per the germline V gene, CDR1 is MNHNS and CDR2 is SASEGT. The CDR3 consists of 13 residues. DNA of the CDR3: TGTGCCAGCAGTGAGCGGGGCTACTACGAGCAGTACGTC. Its protein product is CASSERGYYEQYV.

This clone was picked up a small number of times. J is TRBJ1-2 and V is TRBV7-2; TRBD1 agrees at 8 bases. V dropped 3 bases and J dropped 3; count of bases not matched to a gene: 3. Per the germline V gene, CDR1 is SGHTA and CDR2 is FQGNSA. This CDR3 is built from 14 residues. CDR3 protein: CASSFLTGDYGYTF. In DNA form, the CDR3 reads TGTGCCAGCAGCTTCCTGACAGGGGACTATGGCTACACCTTC.

This rearrangement joins TRBV10-1 to TRBJ2-1; possibly TRBD1 or TRBD2 for D (7 bases each). The germline CDR1 and CDR2 sequences are WNHNN and SYGVQD (reference sequence). CDR3 length: 15 amino acids. V was cut by 9 bases and J by 1 base, with 16 bases left in between. The CDR3 region is CASSSRGGSYNEQFF. The CDR3 nucleotides are TGCGCCAGTTCTTCCAGGGGGGGATCCTACAATGAGCAGTTCTTC.

The genes are TRBV5-1 and TRBJ1-1; D uncertain. CDR1 is SGHRS, CDR2 YFSETQ, per germline. The CDR3 extends over 14 amino acids. The germline V and J ends were trimmed by 4 bases and 7 bases, with 17 bases remaining between them. The CDR3 reads CASSPYTEIVEAFF. CDR3 bases: TGCGCCAGCAGCCCCTATACAGAGATAGTTGAAGCTTTCTTT.

The chain combines TRBV28 with TRBJ1-1; D is perhaps TRBD1 (5 bases). There are 16 residues in the CDR3. V was trimmed by 2 bases and J by 0 bases, leaving 13 bases between them. CDR1 is MDHEN, CDR2 SYDVKM, per germline. The CDR3 here is CASSLITGPVNTEAFF. The CDR3, as DNA: TGTGCCAGCAGTTTAATCACAGGCCCCGTGAACACTGAAGCTTTCTTT.

The V call is TRBV18, the J call TRBJ1-3; 7 bases match TRBD1. With 1 base clipped from V and 2 bases from J, the junction kept 5 bases outside the gene matches. This CDR3 region has 16 residues. The germline CDR1 and CDR2 sequences are KGHSH and LQKENI. The CDR3, as DNA: TGTGCCAGCTCACCACAGACCCAGGGGGCTGGAAACACCATATATTTT. This translates into CASSPQTQGAGNTIYF.

The V gene is TRBV25-1, the J gene TRBJ1-5; D might be TRBD1 (6 bases). Germline V lookup: CDR1 MGHDK, CDR2 SYGVNS. With 4 bases removed from V and 5 bases from J, the gap between germline ends came to 15 bases. The CDR3 length is 15 residues. Here the CDR3 DNA reads TGTGCCAGCAGTGGCGGGACAAAACCCCATCAGCCCCAGCATTTT. This sequence encodes CASSGGTKPHQPQHF.

This clone was detected only a few times. The chain has TRBV27 and TRBJ2-7; 9 nucleotides align to TRBD2. After removal of 2 bases from V and 2 bases from J, the junction contained 10 bases not matched to a gene. Germline assignment: CDR1 MNHEY and CDR2 SMNVEV (reference sequence). The CDR3 totals 17 residues. CDR3 sequence: CASSLRPPSGGPYEQYF. As DNA, the CDR3 is TGTGCCAGCAGTTTACGCCCCCCGAGCGGGGGGCCCTACGAGCAGTACTTC.

The rearrangement links TRBV6-1 to TRBJ1-5, with no clear D. The germline V and J ends were trimmed by 3 bases and 3 bases, with 12 bases remaining between them. Germline V gene lookup returns CDR1 MNHNS and CDR2 SASEGT. This CDR3 is built from 15 residues. Here the CDR3 reads CASSEWADFNQPQHF. The CDR3 coding sequence is TGTGCCAGCAGTGAGTGGGCGGACTTCAATCAGCCCCAGCATTTT.

CDR3 bases: TGTGCCAGCAGCTGGACGGTCAATCAGCCCCAGCATTTT. Its protein product is CASSWTVNQPQHF. The genes are TRBV7-2 and TRBJ1-5; D is undetermined. The V end was cut by 4 bases, the J end by 3 bases, with 7 bases between. This CDR3 contains 13 residues. Germline V gene sequence: CDR1 SGHTA, CDR2 FQGNSA.

The chain recombines TRBV9 with TRBJ1-6; D is ambiguous. V was cut by 2 bases and J by 7 bases, with 10 bases left in between. This CDR3 is built from 14 residues. CDR1 SGDLS and CDR2 YYNGEE come from the germline V gene. DNA of the CDR3: TGTGCCAGCAGCGTTACGGCGGAAAATTCACCCCTCCACTTT. The encoded protein is CASSVTAENSPLHF.

This clone showed up just a few times. This chain links TRBV7-3 with TRBJ2-3; D uncertain. V was shortened by 5 bases and J by 6 bases, with 12 bases between the two germline ends. This CDR3 comprises 13 residues. Germline V gives CDR1 SGHTA, CDR2 FQGTGA. The chain's CDR3 is CASSPTTADTQYF. In nucleotides, the CDR3 is TGTGCCAGCAGCCCCACTACCGCCGATACGCAGTATTTT.

This clone was seen once. The chain is built from TRBV12-5 and TRBJ2-3, with D possibly being TRBD1 (6 bases). V was cut by 1 base and J by 5 bases, with 19 bases left in between. The CDR3 extends over 17 amino acids. The germline gives CDR1 LGHNT, CDR2 FRNRAP. Here the CDR3 DNA reads TGTGCTAGTGGTTTGGCATACAGGGAATCGGAGGTAGATACGCAGTATTTT. This encodes CASGLAYRESEVDTQYF.

This chain uses TRBV7-6 with TRBJ1-2, with TRBD1 identical over 7 bases. With 5 bases clipped from V and 5 bases from J, the junction kept 8 bases outside the gene matches. CDR3 length: 14 amino acids. The germline V gene encodes CDR1 SGHVS and CDR2 FNYEAQ. DNA of the CDR3: TGTGCCAGCAGCCCAGCAGGGGGGGGGTATGGCTACACCTTC. This encodes CASSPAGGGYGYTF.

This chain links TRBV14 with TRBJ2-1; D is ambiguous. This CDR3 spans 12 amino acids. Germline loops: CDR1 SGHDN, CDR2 FVKESK. V shed 2 bases and J shed 10 bases, with 9 bases lying between them. Here the CDR3 DNA reads TGTGCCAGCAGCCAAACCGCTTACGAGCAGTTCTTC. Protein product: CASSQTAYEQFF.

The chain has TRBV5-1 and TRBJ1-1; weak D call: TRBD1 (5 bases). Germline V gene lookup returns CDR1 SGHRS and CDR2 YFSETQ. This CDR3 contains 15 residues. Deletions cut 4 bases from V and 1 base from J, with 14 bases between. The CDR3 DNA reads TGCGCCAGCAGCACACTGGGGACGGGGAACACTGAAGCTTTCTTT. Amino acid sequence: CASSTLGTGNTEAFF.

The rearrangement joins TRBV6-1 to TRBJ1-2; tentatively, D is TRBD1 (5 bases). Germline values: CDR1 MNHNS, CDR2 SASEGT. This CDR3 spans 15 amino acids. Trimming took off 5 bases at V and 3 bases at J, with 16 bases between the two ends. CDR3 coding DNA: TGTGCCAGCAGTTGGGACCCTCTCGAGTACTATGGCTACACCTTC. This encodes CASSWDPLEYYGYTF.

The CDR3 DNA is TGTGCCAGCAGCTTAGGCCGCGGGCACAATCAGCCCCAGCATTTT. Translation: CASSLGRGHNQPQHF. This chain connects TRBV13 to TRBJ1-5; D not certain. V was shortened by 0 bases and J by 3 bases, with 9 bases between the two germline ends. Looked up from germline, CDR1 is PRHDT and CDR2 is FYEKMQ (reference sequence). CDR3 length equals 15 residues.

Turning to this clone: This may come from a read error, since a much larger clone is one base off. Given the absence of the conserved phenylalanine or tryptophan at the CDR3 end, a read error is likely. The chain combines TRBV6-9 with TRBJ1-2, with 7 bases lining up with TRBD1. The length of the CDR3 is 14 residues. From germline, CDR1 is MNHGY and CDR2 SVAAGI. The V segment lost 5 bases and the J segment 8 bases; nucleotides outside the gene matches: 11. CDR3 in DNA: TGTGCCAGCAGTCTGACAGGGACCTTTAAGGGCTACACCCTC. It yields the protein CASSLTGTFKGYTL.

The gene calls are TRBV18 and TRBJ1-1, with no clear D. The V gene's germline CDR1 is KGHSH and CDR2 LQKENI. Between the trimmed V and J ends, which lost 0 bases and 1 base, there was a span of 9 bases. The CDR3 has 15 residues. CDR3 in DNA: TGTGCCAGCTCACCACCGCAGCAGCCGAACACTGAAGCTTTCTTT. The encoded protein is CASSPPQQPNTEAFF.

CDR3 sequence reads: CASSPVTVGQPQHF. CDR3 nucleotides: TGTGCCAGCAGTCCTGTCACCGTAGGTCAGCCCCAGCATTTT. V usage is TRBV6-1 and J usage is TRBJ1-5; D not resolved. The V gene's germline CDR1 is MNHNS and CDR2 SASEGT. V was shortened by 5 bases and J by 6 bases, with 14 bases between the two germline ends. The length of the CDR3 is 14 residues.

In this sample, this clone turned up once. This chain joins TRBV6-1 and TRBJ2-2; 9 nucleotides line up with TRBD1. Germline lookup yields CDR1 MNHNS and CDR2 SASEGT. The CDR3 sequence is 17 residues long. Trimming took 5 bases from V and 5 from J; bases not matched to a gene: 12. CDR3 coding DNA: TGTGCCAGCAGTCAAGGACAGGGGATTTTGGGAACCGGGGAGCTGTTTTTT. This translates into CASSQGQGILGTGELFF.

The J gene is TRBJ1-1, the V gene TRBV18; 11 nucleotides agree with TRBD1. The germline V gene encodes CDR1 KGHSH and CDR2 LQKENI. CDR3 length equals 15 residues. The junction had 1 base not matched to a gene; V was cut back by 4 bases and J by 0 bases. CDR3 sequence: CASSRTGGLNTEAFF. As DNA, the CDR3 is TGTGCCAGCTCACGGACAGGGGGCTTGAACACTGAAGCTTTCTTT.

The chain is built from TRBV5-5 and TRBJ1-5; possible D gene TRBD1, 6 bases. The V gene lost 2 bases and the J gene lost 2 bases, with 20 bases spanning the gap. In germline, CDR1 is SGHKS, CDR2 YYEKEE (reference sequence). This CDR3 is 18 amino acids long. This CDR3 is CASSFRPTRTVRNQPQHF. The CDR3 bases are TGTGCCAGCAGCTTCCGGCCTACAAGGACAGTCCGCAATCAGCCCCAGCATTTT.

Comment on this clone: At the DNA level, this CDR3 is encoded by other sequences in the same sample as well. The CDR3 loop reads CASSLASGANVLTF. In DNA form, the CDR3 reads TGCGCCAGCAGCTTGGCTTCCGGGGCCAACGTCCTGACTTTC. The chain couples TRBV5-1 to TRBJ2-6; unclear D gene. The V and J ends lost 0 bases and 4 bases respectively, with 5 bases between them. The CDR3 spans 14 residues. Germline CDR1 is SGHRS and CDR2 is YFSETQ.